One and the same sample provided the 8 T cell receptor beta chains below, sequenced in a study of blood T cell repertoires in COVID-19 (dated by TCRdb to about 2020). The library was made by the immunoSEQ multiplex PCR assay. Entries here come from immuneACCESS through TCRdb and include only in-frame sequences with V and J called. Some clones fail to appear in such tables; in the studies checked, an unresolved V gene covers under half of the shortfall, and the cause of the remainder is unknown. For this sample the table gives a few hundred thousand clones, of which around 87% were detected only once. The biggest ten clones account for 4% to 5.5% of the sample. Input material: PBMCs or T cells enriched from blood (not recorded which). The receptors come from a young woman with acute COVID-19.

This chain joins TRBV27 and TRBJ2-5; 14 bases agree with TRBD2. The CDR3 covers 17 residues. Germline CDR1 MNHEY, CDR2 SMNVEV (reference sequence). V shed 5 bases and J 4 bases; nucleotides not matched to a gene: 9. The CDR3 sequence is CASSLTGLAGVGETQYF. The CDR3 DNA follows: TGTGCCAGCAGTCTAACGGGACTAGCGGGAGTAGGAGAGACCCAGTACTTC.

The chain is built from TRBV14 and TRBJ2-3; 8 positions agree with TRBD2. J lost 6 bases, V lost 5 bases, and 10 bases had no gene match. The germline CDR1 and CDR2 sequences are SGHDN and FVKESK. The CDR3 length is 15 residues. CDR3 sequence reads: CASSSLAGGWDTQYF. The CDR3, as DNA: TGTGCCAGCAGCTCCCTTGCGGGAGGTTGGGATACGCAGTATTTT.

Of note for this clone: The same CDR3 arises from other DNA sequences in this sample as well. The chain couples TRBV28 to TRBJ2-7; 9 nucleotides match TRBD1. CDR1 is MDHEN and CDR2 is SYDVKM in the germline V gene. The CDR3 is 13 residues long. The V gene end was trimmed by 4 bases and the J gene end by 7 bases; junction bases not matched to a gene: 5. CDR3 DNA: TGTGCCAGCAGTTCGGGACAGGGTGATGAGCAGTACTTC. Protein product: CASSSGQGDEQYF.

The chain recombines TRBV6-5 with TRBJ1-1, with a possible D match to TRBD1 (5 bases). Trimming stripped 6 bases from V and 5 bases from J, with 13 bases between. The CDR3 has 13 residues. CDR1 is MNHEY and CDR2 is SVGAGI in the germline V gene. The CDR3 loop reads CASSQGQTTEAFF. The CDR3 DNA reads as TGTGCCAGCAGCCAGGGCCAAACGACTGAAGCTTTCTTT.

This clone has a single count. The chain uses TRBV28 and TRBJ1-6; D remains ambiguous. The CDR3 sequence is 13 residues long. Per germline, CDR1 MDHEN and CDR2 SYDVKM. Trimming took 8 bases from V and 10 from J, leaving 15 bases between them. The CDR3 nucleotides are TGTGCCAGCCTCCCTCGAAGAGGGTCACCCCTCCACTTT. This encodes CASLPRRGSPLHF.

This clone came up once. V gene TRBV3-1 (or the pseudogene TRBV3-2) combines with J gene TRBJ2-7, with TRBD1 matching 8 bases. Germline lookup yields CDR1 LGHDT and CDR2 YNNKEL (reference sequence). The V gene end was trimmed by 11 bases and the J gene end by 3 bases; junction bases not matched to a gene: 6. CDR3 size: 12 residues. The CDR3 sequence is CASQGDVYEQYF. The CDR3 DNA reads as TGTGCCTCACAGGGGGACGTCTACGAGCAGTACTTC.

The chain couples TRBV27 to TRBJ2-5; 10 bases are shared with TRBD1. Germline V gene lookup returns CDR1 MNHEY and CDR2 SMNVEV (reference sequence). V lost 5 bases, J lost 2 bases, and 8 bases stayed unmatched. The CDR3 contains 16 residues. The CDR3 is CASSIQTGGGQETQYF. CDR3 nucleotides: TGTGCCAGCAGTATACAGACAGGGGGCGGTCAAGAGACCCAGTACTTC.

This chain links TRBV5-6 with TRBJ1-2, with 7 bases fitting TRBD1. This CDR3 is 14 amino acids long. Germline trimming cut 2 bases from V and 4 bases from J; bases unmatched to any gene: 5. Germline V lookup: CDR1 SGHDT, CDR2 YYEEEE. This CDR3 reads CASSFGTASYGYTF. CDR3 sequence (DNA): TGTGCCAGCAGCTTCGGGACAGCCTCCTATGGCTACACCTTC.